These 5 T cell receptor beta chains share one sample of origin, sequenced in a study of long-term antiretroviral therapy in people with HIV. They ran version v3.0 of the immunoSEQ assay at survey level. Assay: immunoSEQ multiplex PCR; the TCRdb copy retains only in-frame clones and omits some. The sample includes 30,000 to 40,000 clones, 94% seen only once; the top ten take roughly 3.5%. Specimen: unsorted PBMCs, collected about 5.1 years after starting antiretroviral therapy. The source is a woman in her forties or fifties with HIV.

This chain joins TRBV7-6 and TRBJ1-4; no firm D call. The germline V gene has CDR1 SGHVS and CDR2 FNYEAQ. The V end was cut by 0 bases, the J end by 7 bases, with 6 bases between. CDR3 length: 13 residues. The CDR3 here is CASSLADGEKLFF. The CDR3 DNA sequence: TGTGCCAGCAGCTTAGCGGACGGTGAAAAACTGTTTTTT. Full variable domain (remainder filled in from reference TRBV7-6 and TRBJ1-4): GAGVSQSPRYKVTKRGQDVALRCDPISGHVSLYWYRQALGQGPEFLTYFNYEAQQDKSGLPNDRFSAERPEGSISTLTIQRTEQRDSAMYRCASSLADGEKLFFGSGTQLSVL.

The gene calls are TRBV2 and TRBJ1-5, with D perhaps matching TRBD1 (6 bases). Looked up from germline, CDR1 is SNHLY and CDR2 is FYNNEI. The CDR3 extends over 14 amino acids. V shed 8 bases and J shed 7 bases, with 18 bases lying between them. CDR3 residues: CASRATQGIQPQHF. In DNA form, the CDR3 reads TGTGCCAGCCGAGCAACACAGGGCATCCAGCCCCAGCATTTT.

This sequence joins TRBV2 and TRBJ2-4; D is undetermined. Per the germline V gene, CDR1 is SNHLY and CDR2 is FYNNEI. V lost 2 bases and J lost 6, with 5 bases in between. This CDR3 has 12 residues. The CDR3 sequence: CASSERVNIQYF. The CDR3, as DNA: TGTGCCAGCAGTGAAAGGGTAAACATTCAGTACTTC.

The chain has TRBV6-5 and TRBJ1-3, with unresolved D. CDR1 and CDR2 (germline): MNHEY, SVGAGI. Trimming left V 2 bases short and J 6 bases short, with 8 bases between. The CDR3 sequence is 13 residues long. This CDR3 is CASSYGVENTIYF. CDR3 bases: TGTGCCAGCAGTTACGGCGTGGAAAACACCATATATTTT.

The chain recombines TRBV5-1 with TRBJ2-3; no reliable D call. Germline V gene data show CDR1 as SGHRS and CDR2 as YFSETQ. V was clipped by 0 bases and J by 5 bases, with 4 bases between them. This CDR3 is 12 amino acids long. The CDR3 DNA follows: TGCGCCAGCAGCTTGGACGGAGATACGCAGTATTTT. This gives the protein CASSLDGDTQYF. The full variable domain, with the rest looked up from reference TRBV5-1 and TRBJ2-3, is KAGVTQTPRYLIKTRGQQVTLSCSPISGHRSVSWYQQTPGQGLQFLFEYFSETQRNKGNFPGRFSGRQFSNSRSEMNVSTLELGDSALYLCASSLDGDTQYFGPGTRLTVL.